The rows below give T cell receptor beta chains drawn from one sample of a study of shared clonotypes between healthy human individuals. Libraries were prepared by immunoSEQ multiplex PCR; TCRdb keeps only in-frame clonotypes and omits some of them. The data hold about 2.1 million clones, with 90% to 95% observed a single time. The sequenced sample was naive CD8+ T cells from PBMCs. These receptor sequences come from a man between 18 and 29 years old in good health. Some clones in this sample may be carry-over from other donors' samples. CDR3s leave out the opening cysteine and the closing phenylalanine or tryptophan.

TRBV28 | ASSYPLAGEYTDTQY
TRBV27 | ASSLLLAGGPNIQY
TRBV2 | ASSEGQGVSYEQY
TRBV7-3 | ASTEGGVVYGYT
TRBV5-1 | ASSDGQGISEQY
TRBV10-3 | AIREPLRNTEAF
TRBV7-9 | ASSPGYYGYT
TRBV10-3 | AISPSRSEQF
TRBV30 | AWSVRGGGQF
TRBV29-1 | SVVGRESYNEQF
TRBV5-4 | ASSVPGTTPDTQY
TRBV7-9 | ASSEWGTGSLDEQF
TRBV19 | ASSIGQNTEAF
TRBV19 | ASSPDRVGTEAF
TRBV4-3 | ASSQEKRQGGHTIY
TRBV5-1 | ASSLESPAHGDGYT
TRBV28 | ASSPGLRETQY
TRBV7-8 | ASSLVPDWGGPDTQY
TRBV9 | ASSVSSGVTDTQY
TRBV13 | ASSTEDRGGRSIF
TRBV5-5 | ASRHIRDSSYEQY
TRBV7-8 | ASRTRGDTGELF
TRBV30 | AWSIQAGSYGYT
TRBV2 | ASRKPARNEQF
TRBV5-8 | ASSFPSGRNEQY
TRBV7-9 | ASSLDSNNQPQH
TRBV6-5 | ATSTDPTEQY
TRBV5-8 | ASSLVPITDTQY
TRBV19 | ASSIISGSSYEQY
TRBV14 | ASSHVGVLSGNTIY
TRBV7-9 | AIQGAAF
TRBV7-6 | ASSLGTGTYEQY
TRBV28 | ASSLGTIYEQY
TRBV5-6 | ASSLAGSQPQH
TRBV5-1 | ASSLYIGWRDFDNEQF
TRBV7-9 | ASSFGGTGELF
TRBV27 | ASSLQMPGQTMVIGNEQF
TRBV5-6 | ASGSTNYEQY
TRBV7-9 | ASSVAQGELF
TRBV6-1 | ASTTGRRGYT
TRBV10-2 | ASNLAGVGTGELF
TRBV5-8 | ASSPERFHNEQF
TRBV7-9 | ASSLAGVADTQY
TRBV10-3 | AISEPSGGTEAF
TRBV9 | ASSVVAGGIIHEQF
TRBV2 | ASTGMGGVNYGYT
TRBV19 | ASTPTSGSYNEQF
TRBV19 | ASGSPWAEPNEQY